This entry concerns a single TCR beta chain. Losses at the gene ends were 6 bases for V and 2 bases for J; bases not matched to a gene: 7. In germline, CDR1 is MNHNS, CDR2 SASEGT. The CDR3 is 14 residues long. The sample comes from a study of shared clonotypes between healthy human individuals. Each sample came from a Caucasian adult donor living in Nashville, Tennessee. Libraries were prepared by immunoSEQ multiplex PCR; TCRdb keeps only in-frame clonotypes and omits some of them. This sample carries 850,000 to 1,100,000 clones, 70% to 80% of them seen once, and the ten largest clones take 0.7% to 0.95%.

The source is a man between 18 and 29 years old in good health. Some clones in this sample may be carry-over from other donors' samples. The chain joins TRBV6-1 to TRBJ2-7, with 7 bases lining up with TRBD2. Sequencing was done on a sample of memory CD4+ T cells from PBMCs. Stated subset: CD45RA-negative fraction. CDR3 residues: CASRLGGSAYEQYF. In DNA, the CDR3 is TGTGCCAGCAGGTTGGGAGGGAGCGCCTACGAGCAGTACTTC.